This TCR beta chain was identified in a study of blood T cell repertoires in COVID-19. The germline CDR1 and CDR2 sequences are SGDLS and YYNGEE. With 2 bases removed from V and 7 bases from J, the gap between germline ends came to 21 bases. CDR3 size: 16 residues. The repertoire was sequenced with immunoSEQ multiplex PCR; TCRdb's copy has only in-frame clones and lacks some. The table has hundreds of thousands of clones, under 90% seen once. The gene calls are TRBV9 and TRBJ2-5; D unclear. The specimen sequenced was PBMCs or T cells enriched from blood (not recorded which). This clonotype was sampled from a man in his fifties or sixties who had recovered from COVID-19. CDR3 amino acids: CASSVDIGWLGGTQYF. The CDR3 DNA reads as TGTGCCAGCAGCGTCGACATAGGATGGCTGGGTGGGACCCAGTACTTC.